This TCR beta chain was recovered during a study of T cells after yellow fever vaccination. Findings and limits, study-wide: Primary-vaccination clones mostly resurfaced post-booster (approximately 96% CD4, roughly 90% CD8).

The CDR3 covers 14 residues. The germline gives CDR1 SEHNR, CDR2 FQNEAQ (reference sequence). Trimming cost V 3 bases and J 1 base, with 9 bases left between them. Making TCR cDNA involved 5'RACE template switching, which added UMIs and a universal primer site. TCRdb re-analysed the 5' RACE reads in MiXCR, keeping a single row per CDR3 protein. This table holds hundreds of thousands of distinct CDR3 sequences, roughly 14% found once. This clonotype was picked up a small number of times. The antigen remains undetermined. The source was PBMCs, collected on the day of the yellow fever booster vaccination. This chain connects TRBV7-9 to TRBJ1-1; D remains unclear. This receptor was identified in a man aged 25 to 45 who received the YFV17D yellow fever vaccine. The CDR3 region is CASSFWQENTEAFF. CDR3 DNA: TGTGCCAGCAGCTTCTGGCAGGAGAACACTGAAGCTTTCTTT.